One T cell receptor (beta chain) is described in this entry. The antigen remains undetermined. The V gene lost 1 base and the J gene lost 10 bases, with 13 bases spanning the gap. The CDR3 loop spans 13 amino acids. CDR1 is SGHTA and CDR2 is FQGNSA in the germline V gene. These data originate in a study of T cell responses to AZD1222 COVID-19 vaccine. Study outcomes and limitations: Sampling captured repertoires only after the peak T cell response. Regions left unmutated in variants are reportedly the target of nearly half of spike-specific TCRs.

Sequencing was performed with immunoSEQ multiplex PCR; in TCRdb, only in-frame clones are kept and a portion is missing. Of 50,000 to 70,000 clones in the sample, 85% to 90% are singletons; the top ten hold 6% to 7.5%. Sequenced material: peripheral blood, taken 28 days after the second AZD1222 dose. This TCR was recovered from an adult who received the AZD1222 COVID-19 vaccine. The chain links TRBV7-2 to TRBJ1-1, with D perhaps matching TRBD1 (6 bases). CDR3 bases: TGTGCCAGCAGCTTAGTCGCGGGCAGGGGAGCTTTCTTT. Encoded protein: CASSLVAGRGAFF.